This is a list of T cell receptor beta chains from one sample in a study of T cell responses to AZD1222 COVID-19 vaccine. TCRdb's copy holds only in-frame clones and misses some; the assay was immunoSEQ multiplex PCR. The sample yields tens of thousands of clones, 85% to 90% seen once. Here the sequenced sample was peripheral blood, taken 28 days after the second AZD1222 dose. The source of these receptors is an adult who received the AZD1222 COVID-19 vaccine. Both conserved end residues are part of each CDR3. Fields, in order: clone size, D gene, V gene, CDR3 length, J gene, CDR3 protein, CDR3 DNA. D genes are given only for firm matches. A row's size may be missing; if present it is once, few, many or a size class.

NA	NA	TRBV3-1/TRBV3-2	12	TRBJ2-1	CASSARYNEQFF	TGTGCCAGCTCTGCTCGGTACAATGAGCAGTTCTTC
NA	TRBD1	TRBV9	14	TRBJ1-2	CASSVAGGKVGYTF	TGTGCCAGCAGCGTAGCAGGGGGGAAGGTTGGCTACACCTTC
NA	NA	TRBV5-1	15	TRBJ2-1	CASSLEASSYNEQFF	TGCGCCAGCAGCTTGGAGGCTAGCAGTTACAATGAGCAGTTCTTC
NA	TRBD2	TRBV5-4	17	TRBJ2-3	CASSSGLAGAPADTQYF	TGTGCCAGCAGCTCCGGACTAGCGGGGGCCCCTGCAGATACGCAGTATTTT
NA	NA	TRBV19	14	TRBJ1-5	CASSPGYSNQPQHF	TGTGCCAGTAGTCCGGGTTATAGCAATCAGCCCCAGCATTTT
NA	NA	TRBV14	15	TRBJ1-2	CASSQVVDSGDGYTF	TGTGCCAGCAGCCAAGTTGTTGACTCTGGGGATGGCTACACCTTC
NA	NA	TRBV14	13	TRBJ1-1	CASSLVGNTEAFF	TGTGCCAGCAGTCTAGTGGGTAACACTGAAGCTTTCTTT
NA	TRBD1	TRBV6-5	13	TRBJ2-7	CASSNQGAYEQYF	TGTGCCAGCAGCAACCAGGGGGCCTACGAGCAGTACTTC
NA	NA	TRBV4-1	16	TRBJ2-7	CASSQDRSSITYEQYF	TGCGCCAGCAGCCAAGACCGGTCGAGTATAACCTACGAGCAGTACTTC
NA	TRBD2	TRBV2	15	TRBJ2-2	CASSSGGGNTGELFF	TGTGCCAGCAGTTCGGGAGGAGGGAACACCGGGGAGCTGTTTTTT
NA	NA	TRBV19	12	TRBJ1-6	CASSIVDSPLHF	TGTGCCAGTAGTATTGTGGATTCACCCCTCCACTTT
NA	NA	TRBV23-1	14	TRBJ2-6	CASSQGTGANVLTF	TGCGCCAGCAGTCAAGGGACTGGGGCCAACGTCCTGACTTTC
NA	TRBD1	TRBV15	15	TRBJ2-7	CATSRSRDRGYEQYF	TGTGCCACCAGCAGAAGCCGGGACAGGGGCTACGAGCAGTACTTC
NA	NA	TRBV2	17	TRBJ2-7	CASSEIPLKDPSYEQYF	TGTGCCAGCAGTGAAATCCCTCTCAAGGACCCCTCCTACGAGCAGTACTTC
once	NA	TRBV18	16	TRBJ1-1	CASSLVRGGMNTEAFF	TGTGCCAGCTCACTCGTTCGTGGGGGCATGAACACTGAAGCTTTCTTT
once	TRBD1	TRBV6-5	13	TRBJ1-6	CASTRTGGSPLHF	TGTGCCAGCACCCGGACAGGGGGTTCACCCCTCCACTTT
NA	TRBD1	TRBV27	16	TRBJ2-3	CASSRTGQGGTDTQYF	TGTGCCAGCAGTAGGACCGGACAGGGGGGCACAGATACGCAGTATTTT
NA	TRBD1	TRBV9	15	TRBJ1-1	CASSVDLTGGPEAFF	TGTGCCAGCAGCGTAGATTTGACAGGGGGGCCTGAAGCTTTCTTT
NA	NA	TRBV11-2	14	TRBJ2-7	CASSLDGSPYEQYF	TGTGCCAGCAGCTTAGACGGCAGCCCCTACGAGCAGTACTTC
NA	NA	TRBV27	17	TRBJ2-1	CASSRGVQGSSYNEQFF	TGTGCCAGCAGCCGAGGGGTACAGGGAAGCTCCTACAATGAGCAGTTCTTC
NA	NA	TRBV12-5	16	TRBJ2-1	CASGLVGSIPNNEQFF	TGTGCTAGTGGTTTGGTAGGTAGCATCCCCAACAATGAGCAGTTCTTC
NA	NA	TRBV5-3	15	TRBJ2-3	CARSLGGDGRDTQYF	TGTGCCAGAAGCTTGGGAGGGGACGGTAGGGATACGCAGTATTTT
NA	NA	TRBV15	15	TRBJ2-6	CATSRAGSGANVLTF	TGTGCCACCAGCAGAGCAGGGTCCGGGGCCAACGTCCTGACTTTC
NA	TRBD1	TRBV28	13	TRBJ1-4	CAVPDRATEKLFF	TGTGCCGTTCCGGACAGGGCAACAGAAAAACTGTTTTTT
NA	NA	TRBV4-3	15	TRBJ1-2	CASSQDNQARYGYTF	TGCGCCAGCAGCCAAGATAATCAGGCCCGCTATGGCTACACCTTC
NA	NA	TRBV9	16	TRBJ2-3	CAGSRGSAMGTDTQYF	TGTGCCGGCTCCAGGGGCAGCGCGATGGGCACAGATACGCAGTATTTT
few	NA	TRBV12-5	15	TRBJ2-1	CASGFKGIPYNEQFF	TGTGCTAGTGGTTTTAAAGGGATCCCTTACAATGAGCAGTTCTTC
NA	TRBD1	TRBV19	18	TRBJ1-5	CASSKVQGVGSGNQPQHF	TGTGCCAGTAGTAAGGTACAGGGGGTGGGCTCGGGCAATCAGCCCCAGCATTTT
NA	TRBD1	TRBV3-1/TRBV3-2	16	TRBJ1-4	CASSQETGVANEKLFF	TGTGCCAGCAGCCAAGAGACAGGGGTCGCTAATGAAAAACTGTTTTTT
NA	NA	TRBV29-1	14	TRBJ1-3	CSVRVALSGNTIYF	TGCAGCGTTAGGGTGGCGCTCTCTGGAAACACCATATATTTT
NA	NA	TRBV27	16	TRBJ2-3	CASSLWSGGATDTQYF	TGTGCCAGCAGTTTATGGTCGGGCGGGGCCACAGATACGCAGTATTTT
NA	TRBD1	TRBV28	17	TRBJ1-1	CASSWGTGVLGNTEAFF	TGTGCCAGCAGCTGGGGGACAGGGGTCTTGGGGAACACTGAAGCTTTCTTT
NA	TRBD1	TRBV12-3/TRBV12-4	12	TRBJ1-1	CASRTGNTEAFF	TGTGCCAGCAGGACAGGGAATACTGAAGCTTTCTTT
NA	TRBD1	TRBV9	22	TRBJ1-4	CASSAGTGGREANPLVGGKLFF	TGTGCCAGCAGCGCCGGGACAGGGGGAAGAGAAGCTAATCCCCTGGTTGGGGGAAAACTGTTTTTT
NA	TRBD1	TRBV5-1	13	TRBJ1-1	CASSVDRATEAFF	TGCGCCAGCAGCGTTGACAGGGCCACTGAAGCTTTCTTT
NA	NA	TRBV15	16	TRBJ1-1	CATSRRAGLGNTEAFF	TGTGCCACCAGCAGAAGGGCAGGGTTGGGGAACACTGAAGCTTTCTTT
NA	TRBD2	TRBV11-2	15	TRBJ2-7	CASRLIAGASYEQYF	TGTGCCAGCAGGTTAATAGCGGGAGCATCCTACGAGCAGTACTTC
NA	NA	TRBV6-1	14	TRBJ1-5	CASSEGNSNQPQHF	TGTGCCAGCAGTGAGGGGAATAGCAATCAGCCCCAGCATTTT
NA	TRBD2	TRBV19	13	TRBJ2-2	CASSVGGVGELFF	TGTGCCAGTAGTGTCGGGGGGGTCGGGGAGCTGTTTTTT
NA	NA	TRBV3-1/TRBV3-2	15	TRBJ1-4	CASSSPTGWTEKLFF	TGTGCCAGCAGCTCCCCCACGGGGTGGACCGAAAAACTGTTTTTT
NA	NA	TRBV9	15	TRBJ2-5	CASSGLGRGQETQYF	TGTGCCAGCAGCGGACTAGGGCGGGGCCAAGAGACCCAGTACTTC
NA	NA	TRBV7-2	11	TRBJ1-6	CASSLGTPLHF	TGTGCCAGCAGCTTGGGGACACCCCTCCACTTT
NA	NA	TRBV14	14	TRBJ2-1	CASSQARLADEQFF	TGTGCCAGCAGCCAAGCGAGGCTAGCAGATGAGCAGTTCTTC
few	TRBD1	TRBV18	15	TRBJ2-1	CASSPPGQGHNEQFF	TGTGCCAGCTCACCTCCGGGACAGGGGCACAATGAGCAGTTCTTC
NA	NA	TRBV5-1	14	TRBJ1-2	CASRGTDSNYGYTF	TGCGCCAGCAGGGGAACAGACTCGAACTATGGCTACACCTTC
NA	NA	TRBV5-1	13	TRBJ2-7	CASSLGGGREQYF	TGCGCCAGCAGCTTGGGTGGGGGCCGTGAGCAGTACTTC
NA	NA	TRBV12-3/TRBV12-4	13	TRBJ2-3	CASSGAGGRTQYF	TGTGCCAGCAGTGGGGCTGGAGGGCGTACGCAGTATTTT
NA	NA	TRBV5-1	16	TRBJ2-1	CASSQLGTDAGNEQFF	TGCGCCAGCAGCCAGCTCGGGACGGACGCCGGCAATGAGCAGTTCTTC
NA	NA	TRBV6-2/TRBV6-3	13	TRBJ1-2	CASSRDRNYGYTF	TGTGCCAGCAGCCGCGACAGAAACTATGGCTACACCTTC